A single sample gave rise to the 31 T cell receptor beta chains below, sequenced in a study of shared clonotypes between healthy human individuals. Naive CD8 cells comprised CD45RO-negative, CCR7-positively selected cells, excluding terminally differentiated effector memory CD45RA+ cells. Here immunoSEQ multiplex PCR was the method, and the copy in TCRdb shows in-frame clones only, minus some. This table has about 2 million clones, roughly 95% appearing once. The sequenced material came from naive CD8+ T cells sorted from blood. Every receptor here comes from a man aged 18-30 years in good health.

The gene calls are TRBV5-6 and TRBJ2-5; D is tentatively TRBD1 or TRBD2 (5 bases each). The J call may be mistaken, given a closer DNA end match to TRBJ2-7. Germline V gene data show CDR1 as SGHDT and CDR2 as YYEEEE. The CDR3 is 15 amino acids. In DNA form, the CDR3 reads TGTGCCAGCAGCTTATACGGGGCGAACGCGGACGAGCAGTACTTC. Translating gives CASSLYGANADEQYF.

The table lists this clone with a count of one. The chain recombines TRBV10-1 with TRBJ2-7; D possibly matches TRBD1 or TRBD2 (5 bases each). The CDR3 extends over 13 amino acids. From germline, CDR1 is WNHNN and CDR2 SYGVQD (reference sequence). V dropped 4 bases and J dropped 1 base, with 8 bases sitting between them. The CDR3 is CASSGDESYEQYF. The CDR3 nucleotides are TGCGCCAGCAGTGGGGACGAGTCCTACGAGCAGTACTTC.

The CDR3 bases are TGTGCCAGCAGTTCCAAAGCGGGAAGCACAGATACGCAGTATTTT. It translates to CASSSKAGSTDTQYF. V gene TRBV27 combines with J gene TRBJ2-3, with 7 bases matching TRBD2. V lost 4 bases and J lost 0; bases outside the gene matches: 4. The CDR3 is made up of 15 amino acids. The germline gives CDR1 MNHEY, CDR2 SMNVEV (reference sequence).

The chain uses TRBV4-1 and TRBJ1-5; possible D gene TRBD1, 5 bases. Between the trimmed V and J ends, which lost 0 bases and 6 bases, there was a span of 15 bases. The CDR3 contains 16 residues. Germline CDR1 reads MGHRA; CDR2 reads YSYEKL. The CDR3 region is CASSQESDWGTQPQHF. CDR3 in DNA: TGCGCCAGCAGCCAAGAGAGCGATTGGGGCACTCAGCCCCAGCATTTT.

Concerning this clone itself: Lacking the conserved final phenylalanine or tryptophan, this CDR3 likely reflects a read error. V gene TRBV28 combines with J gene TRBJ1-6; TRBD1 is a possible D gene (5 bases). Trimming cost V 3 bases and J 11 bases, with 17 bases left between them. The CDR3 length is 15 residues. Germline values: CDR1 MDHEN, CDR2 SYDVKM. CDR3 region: CASSFGRDEVAPLHL. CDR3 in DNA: TGTGCCAGCAGTTTCGGCAGGGATGAGGTGGCACCCCTCCACCTT.

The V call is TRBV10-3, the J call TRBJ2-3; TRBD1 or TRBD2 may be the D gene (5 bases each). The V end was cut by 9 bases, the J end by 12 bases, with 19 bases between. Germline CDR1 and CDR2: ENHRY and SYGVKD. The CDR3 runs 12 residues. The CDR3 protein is CAIASDPGPQYF. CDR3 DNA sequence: TGTGCCATTGCGTCGGACCCGGGACCCCAGTATTTT.

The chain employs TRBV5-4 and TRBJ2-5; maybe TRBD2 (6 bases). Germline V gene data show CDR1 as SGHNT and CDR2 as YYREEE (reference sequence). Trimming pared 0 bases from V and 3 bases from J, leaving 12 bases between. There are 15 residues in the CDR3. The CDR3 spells CASSLDRDSEETQYF. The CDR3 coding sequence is TGTGCCAGCAGCTTGGACCGGGACTCGGAAGAGACCCAGTACTTC.

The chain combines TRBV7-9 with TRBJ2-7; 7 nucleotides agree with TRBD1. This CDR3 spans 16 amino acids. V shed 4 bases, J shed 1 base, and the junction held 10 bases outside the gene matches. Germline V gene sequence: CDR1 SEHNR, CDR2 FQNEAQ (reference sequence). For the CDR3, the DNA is TGTGCCAGCAGCTCCGCCGAGAGACAGGGATCCTACGAGCAGTACTTC. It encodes CASSSAERQGSYEQYF. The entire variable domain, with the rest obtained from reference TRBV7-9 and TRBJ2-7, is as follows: DTGVSQNPRHKITKRGQNVTFRCDPISEHNRLYWYRQTLGQGPEFLTYFQNEAQLEKSRLLSDRFSAERPKGSFSTLEIQRTEQGDSAMYLCASSSAERQGSYEQYFGPGTRLTVT.

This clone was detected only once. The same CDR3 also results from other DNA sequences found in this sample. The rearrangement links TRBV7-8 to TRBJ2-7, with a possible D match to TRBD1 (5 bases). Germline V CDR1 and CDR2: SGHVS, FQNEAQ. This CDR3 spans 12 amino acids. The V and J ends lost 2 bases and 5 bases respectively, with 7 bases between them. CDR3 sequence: CASSLFRDEQYF. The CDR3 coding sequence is TGTGCCAGCAGCTTATTCAGGGACGAGCAGTACTTC.

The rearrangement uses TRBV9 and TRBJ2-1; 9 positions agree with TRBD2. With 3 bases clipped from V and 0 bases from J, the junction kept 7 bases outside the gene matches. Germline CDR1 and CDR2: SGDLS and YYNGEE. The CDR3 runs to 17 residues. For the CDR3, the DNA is TGTGCCAGCAGCGGTGGCGGGAGGGCAAGCTCCTACAATGAGCAGTTCTTC. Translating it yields CASSGGGRASSYNEQFF.

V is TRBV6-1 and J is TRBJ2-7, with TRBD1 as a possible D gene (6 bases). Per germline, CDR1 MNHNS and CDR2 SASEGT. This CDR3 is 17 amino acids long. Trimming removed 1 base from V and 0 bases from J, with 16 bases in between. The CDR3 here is CASSEGGTSRFSYEQYF. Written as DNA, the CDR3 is TGTGCCAGCAGTGAAGGAGGGACATCCAGGTTCTCCTACGAGCAGTACTTC.

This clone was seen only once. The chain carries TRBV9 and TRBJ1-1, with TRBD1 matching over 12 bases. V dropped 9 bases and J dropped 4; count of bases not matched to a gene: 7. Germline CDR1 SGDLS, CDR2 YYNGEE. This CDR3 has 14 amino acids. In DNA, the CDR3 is TGTGCCACAGGGACAGGGGGCGAGGGCACTGAAGCTTTCTTT. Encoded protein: CATGTGGEGTEAFF.

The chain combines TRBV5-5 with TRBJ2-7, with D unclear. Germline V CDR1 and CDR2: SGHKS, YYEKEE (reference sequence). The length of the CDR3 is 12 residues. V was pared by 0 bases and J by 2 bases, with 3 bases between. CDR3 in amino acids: CASSLAPYEQYF. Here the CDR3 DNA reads TGTGCCAGCAGCTTGGCCCCCTACGAGCAGTACTTC. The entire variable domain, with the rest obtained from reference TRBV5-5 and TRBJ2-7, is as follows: DAGVTQSPTHLIKTRGQQVTLRCSPISGHKSVSWYQQVLGQGPQFIFQYYEKEERGRGNFPDRFSARQFPNYSSELNVNALLLGDSALYLCASSLAPYEQYFGPGTRLTVT.

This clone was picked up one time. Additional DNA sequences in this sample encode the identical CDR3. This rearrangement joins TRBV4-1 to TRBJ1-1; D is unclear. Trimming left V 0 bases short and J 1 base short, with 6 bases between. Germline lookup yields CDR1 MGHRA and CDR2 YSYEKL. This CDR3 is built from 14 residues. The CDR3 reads CASSQDWGNTEAFF. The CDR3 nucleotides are TGCGCCAGCAGCCAAGATTGGGGGAACACTGAAGCTTTCTTT.

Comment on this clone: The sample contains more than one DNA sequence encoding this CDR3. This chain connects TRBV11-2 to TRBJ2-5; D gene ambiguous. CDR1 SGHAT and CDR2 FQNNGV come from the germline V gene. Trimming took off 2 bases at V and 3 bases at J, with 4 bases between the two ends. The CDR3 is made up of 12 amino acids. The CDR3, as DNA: TGTGCCAGCAGCTTAAGTGAAGAGACCCAGTACTTC. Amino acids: CASSLSEETQYF.

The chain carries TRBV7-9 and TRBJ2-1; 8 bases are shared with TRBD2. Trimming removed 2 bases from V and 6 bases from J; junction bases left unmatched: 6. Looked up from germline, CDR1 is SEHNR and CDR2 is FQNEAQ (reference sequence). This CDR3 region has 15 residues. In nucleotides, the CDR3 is TGTGCCAGCAGCTTATTGGAAGCGGGAGTCAATGAGCAGTTCTTC. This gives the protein CASSLLEAGVNEQFF. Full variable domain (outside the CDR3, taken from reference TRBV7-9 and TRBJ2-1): DTGVSQNPRHKITKRGQNVTFRCDPISEHNRLYWYRQTLGQGPEFLTYFQNEAQLEKSRLLSDRFSAERPKGSFSTLEIQRTEQGDSAMYLCASSLLEAGVNEQFFGPGTRLTVL.

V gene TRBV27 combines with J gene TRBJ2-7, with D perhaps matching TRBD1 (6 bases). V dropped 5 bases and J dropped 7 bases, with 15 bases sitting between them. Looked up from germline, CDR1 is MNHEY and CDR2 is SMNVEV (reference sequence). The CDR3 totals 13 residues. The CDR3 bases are TGTGCCAGCAGTCATGGACAGTCCCGGGAGCAGTACTTC. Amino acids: CASSHGQSREQYF.

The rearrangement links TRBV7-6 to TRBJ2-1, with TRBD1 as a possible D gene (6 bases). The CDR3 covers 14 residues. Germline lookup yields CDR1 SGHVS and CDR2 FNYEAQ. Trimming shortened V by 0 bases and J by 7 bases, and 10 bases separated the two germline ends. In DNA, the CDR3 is TGTGCCAGCAGCTTAGCCTGGGGGCGGAATGAGCAGTTCTTC. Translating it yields CASSLAWGRNEQFF.

The CDR3 here is CAWSVAGINSPLHF. The DNA of the CDR3 is TGTGCCTGGAGTGTTGCAGGAATAAATTCACCCCTCCACTTT. This chain joins TRBV30 and TRBJ1-6; D uncertain. Per the germline V gene, CDR1 is GTSNPN and CDR2 is SVGIG (reference sequence). V was cut by 0 bases and J by 7 bases, with 10 bases left in between. The CDR3 contains 14 residues.

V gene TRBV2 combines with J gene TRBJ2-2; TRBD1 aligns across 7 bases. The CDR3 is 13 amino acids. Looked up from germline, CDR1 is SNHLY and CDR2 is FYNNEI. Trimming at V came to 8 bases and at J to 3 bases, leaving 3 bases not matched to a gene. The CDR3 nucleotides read TGTGCCAGCTACGACAGGGACACCGGGGAGCTGTTTTTT. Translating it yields CASYDRDTGELFF.

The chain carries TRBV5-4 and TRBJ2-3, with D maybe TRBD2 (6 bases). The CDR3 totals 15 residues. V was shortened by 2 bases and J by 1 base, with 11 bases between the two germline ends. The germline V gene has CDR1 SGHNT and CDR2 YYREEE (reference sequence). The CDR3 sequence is CASSLPASGTDTQYF. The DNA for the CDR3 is TGTGCCAGCAGCTTACCCGCTAGCGGCACAGATACGCAGTATTTT.

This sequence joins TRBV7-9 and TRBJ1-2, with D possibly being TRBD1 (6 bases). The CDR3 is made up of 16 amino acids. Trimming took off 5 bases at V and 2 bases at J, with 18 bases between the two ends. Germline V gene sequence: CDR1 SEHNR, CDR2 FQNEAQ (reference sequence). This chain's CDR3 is CASSPTLIGQNYGYTF. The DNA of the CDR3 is TGTGCCAGCAGCCCCACTTTAATCGGACAGAACTATGGCTACACCTTC. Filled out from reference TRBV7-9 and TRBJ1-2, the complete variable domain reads DTGVSQNPRHKITKRGQNVTFRCDPISEHNRLYWYRQTLGQGPEFLTYFQNEAQLEKSRLLSDRFSAERPKGSFSTLEIQRTEQGDSAMYLCASSPTLIGQNYGYTFGSGTRLTVV.

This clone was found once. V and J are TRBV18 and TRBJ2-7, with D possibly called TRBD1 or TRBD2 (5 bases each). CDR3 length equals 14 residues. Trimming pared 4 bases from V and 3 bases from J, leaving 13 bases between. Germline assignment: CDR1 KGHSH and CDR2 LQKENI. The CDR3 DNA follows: TGTGCCAGCTCACTCGAGGGGCCGGGCTACGAGCAGTACTTC. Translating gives CASSLEGPGYEQYF.

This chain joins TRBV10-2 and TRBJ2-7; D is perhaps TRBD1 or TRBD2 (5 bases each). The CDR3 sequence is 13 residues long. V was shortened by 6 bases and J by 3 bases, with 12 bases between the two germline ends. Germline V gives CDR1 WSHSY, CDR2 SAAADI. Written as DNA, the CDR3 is TGCGCCAGCAGCTTCGGGACGGGCTACGAGCAGTACTTC. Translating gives CASSFGTGYEQYF.

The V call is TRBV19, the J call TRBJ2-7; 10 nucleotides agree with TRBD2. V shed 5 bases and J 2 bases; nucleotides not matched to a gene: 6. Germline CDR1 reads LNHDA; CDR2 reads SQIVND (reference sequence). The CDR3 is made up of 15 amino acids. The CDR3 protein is CASSSLAGGAYEQYF. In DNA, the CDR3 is TGTGCCAGTAGTTCATTAGCGGGAGGAGCCTACGAGCAGTACTTC.

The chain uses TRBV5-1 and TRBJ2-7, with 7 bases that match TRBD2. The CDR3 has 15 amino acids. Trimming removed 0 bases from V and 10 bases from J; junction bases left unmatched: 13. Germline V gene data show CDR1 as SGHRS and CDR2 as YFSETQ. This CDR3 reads CASSLAFPSGGEQYF. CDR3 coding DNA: TGCGCCAGCAGCTTGGCATTTCCGTCGGGGGGTGAACAGTACTTC.

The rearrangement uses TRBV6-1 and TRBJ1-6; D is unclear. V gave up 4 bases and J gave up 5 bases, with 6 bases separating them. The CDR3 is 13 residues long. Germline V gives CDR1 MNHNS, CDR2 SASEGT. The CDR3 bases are TGTGCCAGCAGTGGGACGGATAATTCACCCCTCCACTTT. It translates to CASSGTDNSPLHF.

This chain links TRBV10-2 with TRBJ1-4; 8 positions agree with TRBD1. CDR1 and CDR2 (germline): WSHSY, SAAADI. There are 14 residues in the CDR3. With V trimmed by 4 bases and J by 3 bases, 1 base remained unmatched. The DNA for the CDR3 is TGCGCCAGCAGTGCGACAGGGGCTAATGAAAAACTGTTTTTT. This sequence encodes CASSATGANEKLFF.

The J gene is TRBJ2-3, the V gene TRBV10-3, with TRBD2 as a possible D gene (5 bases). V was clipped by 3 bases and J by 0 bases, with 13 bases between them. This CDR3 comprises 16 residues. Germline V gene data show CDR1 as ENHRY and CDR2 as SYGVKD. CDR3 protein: CAISDPDSPSTDTQYF. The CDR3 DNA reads TGTGCCATCAGTGATCCGGACTCACCCAGCACAGATACGCAGTATTTT.

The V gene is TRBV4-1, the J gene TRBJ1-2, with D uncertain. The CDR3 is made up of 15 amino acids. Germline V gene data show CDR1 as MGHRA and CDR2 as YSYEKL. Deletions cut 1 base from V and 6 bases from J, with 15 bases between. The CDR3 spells CASSQATGALDGYTF. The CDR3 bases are TGCGCCAGCAGCCAAGCAACGGGAGCGCTTGATGGCTACACCTTC.

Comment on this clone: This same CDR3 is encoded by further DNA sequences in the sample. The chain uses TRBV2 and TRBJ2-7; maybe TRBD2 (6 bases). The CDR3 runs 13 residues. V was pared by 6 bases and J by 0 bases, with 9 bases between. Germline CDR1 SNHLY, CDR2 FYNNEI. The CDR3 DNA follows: TGTGCCAGCAGCGGGGACTCCTCCTACGAGCAGTACTTC. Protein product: CASSGDSSYEQYF.